Presented here are 20 T cell receptor beta chains from one specimen sequenced in a study of long-term antiretroviral therapy in people with HIV. The libraries were made with immunoSEQ v3.0 at survey level. This table comes from immunoSEQ multiplex PCR, and its TCRdb copy is limited to in-frame clones, with some not included. The table records about 20,000 clones, over 90% of them present only once. This specimen consisted of unsorted PBMCs, obtained 4.4 years after starting antiretroviral therapy. The origin of the receptors is a woman between 45 and 65 years old with HIV.

This chain links TRBV7-9 with TRBJ2-3; the D call may be TRBD1 or TRBD2 (5 bases each). The CDR3 has 16 residues. Germline values: CDR1 SEHNR, CDR2 FQNEAQ (reference sequence). V lost 5 bases and J lost 3, with 18 bases in between. For the CDR3, the DNA is TGTGCCAGCAGCCCAGAGGGCAGGGTAAGAACAGATACGCAGTATTTT. Its translation is CASSPEGRVRTDTQYF.

V usage is TRBV7-3 and J usage is TRBJ1-3; no clear D gene. Germline CDR1 is SGHTA and CDR2 is FQGTGA. This CDR3 is 14 amino acids long. V was shortened by 0 bases and J by 1 base, with 4 bases between the two germline ends. CDR3 DNA sequence: TGTGCCAGCAGCTTAACGCCGTCTGGAAACACCATATATTTT. This gives the protein CASSLTPSGNTIYF. Together with reference TRBV7-3 and TRBJ1-3, the CDR3 gives the full variable domain: GAGVSQTPSNKVTEKGKYVELRCDPISGHTALYWYRQSLGQGPEFLIYFQGTGAADDSGLPNDRFFAVRPEGSVSTLKIQRTERGDSAVYLCASSLTPSGNTIYFGEGSWLTVV.

The count of this clone is one. CDR3 sequence (DNA): TGTGCCAGCAGCTTAAAGGACGGGAACACCGGGGAGCTGTTTTTT. It specifies CASSLKDGNTGELFF. The chain has TRBV7-2 and TRBJ2-2; D is undetermined. The CDR3 consists of 15 residues. V shed 2 bases and J shed 1 base, with 8 bases lying between them. Germline-derived CDR1 and CDR2 are SGHTA and FQGNSA.

J is TRBJ1-2 and V is TRBV5-1; 10 nucleotides match TRBD1. V trimming: 5 bases; J trimming: 0 bases; junction bases outside the gene matches: 4. Germline CDR1 SGHRS, CDR2 YFSETQ. This CDR3 has 15 residues. CDR3 sequence (DNA): TGCGCCAGCAGTTGGACAGGGGGTACTAACTATGGCTACACCTTC. It is translated as CASSWTGGTNYGYTF. Using reference TRBV5-1 and TRBJ1-2 for the parts outside the CDR3, the full variable domain is KAGVTQTPRYLIKTRGQQVTLSCSPISGHRSVSWYQQTPGQGLQFLFEYFSETQRNKGNFPGRFSGRQFSNSRSEMNVSTLELGDSALYLCASSWTGGTNYGYTFGSGTRLTVV.

V and J are TRBV4-1 and TRBJ1-4; D is possibly TRBD1 (6 bases). Per germline, CDR1 MGHRA and CDR2 YSYEKL. The CDR3 is 14 amino acids. Between the trimmed V and J ends, which lost 2 bases and 5 bases, there was a span of 9 bases. This CDR3 is CASSQYRVNEKLFF. Here the CDR3 DNA reads TGCGCCAGCAGCCAATACAGGGTGAATGAAAAACTGTTTTTT.

The chain is built from TRBV29-1 and TRBJ1-1, with 9 positions matching TRBD1. Germline V CDR1 and CDR2: SQVTM, ANQGSEA. The CDR3 spans 13 residues. With V trimmed by 6 bases and J by 1 base, 3 bases remained unmatched. The CDR3 reads CSVSDRGNTEAFF. CDR3 nucleotide sequence: TGCAGCGTGTCGGACAGGGGGAACACTGAAGCTTTCTTT.

This clone was picked up one time. The chain has TRBV7-9 and TRBJ2-7; maybe TRBD1 (5 bases). V shed 5 bases and J shed 1 base, with 18 bases lying between them. CDR1 and CDR2 (germline): SEHNR, FQNEAQ (reference sequence). This CDR3 has 16 residues. The CDR3 protein is CASSLPPQGKSYEQYF. Written as DNA, the CDR3 is TGTGCCAGCAGCCTACCCCCGCAGGGTAAATCCTACGAGCAGTACTTC. The whole variable domain, remainder taken from reference TRBV7-9 and TRBJ2-7, is DTGVSQNPRHKITKRGQNVTFRCDPISEHNRLYWYRQTLGQGPEFLTYFQNEAQLEKSRLLSDRFSAERPKGSFSTLEIQRTEQGDSAMYLCASSLPPQGKSYEQYFGPGTRLTVT.

CDR3 loop: CASSRRTAPYEQYF. CDR3 bases: TGCGCCAGCAGCCGCCGGACAGCACCCTACGAGCAGTACTTC. The chain combines TRBV4-1 with TRBJ2-7; weak D call: TRBD1 (6 bases). With 4 bases removed from V and 2 bases from J, the gap between germline ends came to 12 bases. Germline lookup yields CDR1 MGHRA and CDR2 YSYEKL. The CDR3 sequence is 14 residues long.

The chain carries TRBV6-1 and TRBJ1-5; D is uncertain. This CDR3 spans 14 amino acids. Germline loops: CDR1 MNHNS, CDR2 SASEGT. V was shortened by 2 bases and J by 5 bases, with 10 bases between the two germline ends. Written as DNA, the CDR3 is TGTGCCAGCAGTGAAAGCAGTACTTATCAGCCCCAGCATTTT. This sequence encodes CASSESSTYQPQHF.

The V call is TRBV6-6, the J call TRBJ1-6; D may be TRBD1 (6 bases). This CDR3 contains 15 residues. V lost 8 bases and J lost 8, with 19 bases in between. Germline loops: CDR1 MNHNY, CDR2 SVGAGI (reference sequence). CDR3 in DNA: TGTGCCAGCCACATTCGGGGGGCTAAGGATTCACCCCTCCACTTT. It translates to CASHIRGAKDSPLHF.

The chain joins TRBV30 to TRBJ1-1; unclear D gene. The CDR3 loop spans 12 amino acids. The germline V gene encodes CDR1 GTSNPN and CDR2 SVGIG (reference sequence). V shed 0 bases and J shed 1 base, with 3 bases lying between them. CDR3 nucleotides: TGTGCCTGGAGTGTAAGGAACACTGAAGCTTTCTTT. It is translated as CAWSVRNTEAFF.

V and J are TRBV29-1 and TRBJ2-3; perhaps TRBD1 as D (6 bases). Trimming stripped 8 bases from V and 0 bases from J, with 9 bases between. Germline-derived CDR1 and CDR2 are SQVTM and ANQGSEA. This CDR3 contains 12 residues. The CDR3 region has the DNA TGCAGCTACAGGGAGAGCACAGATACGCAGTATTTT. Residues: CSYRESTDTQYF.

The chain combines TRBV13 with TRBJ2-6; D not resolved. The CDR3 is 13 residues long. Germline CDR1 is PRHDT and CDR2 is FYEKMQ (reference sequence). Trimming cost V 7 bases and J 4 bases, with 8 bases left between them. The DNA of the CDR3 is TGTGCCAGCACGGCACCGGGGGCCAACGTCCTGACTTTC. Protein: CASTAPGANVLTF.

The rearrangement links TRBV11-2 to TRBJ2-5; D possibly corresponds to TRBD2 (6 bases). Trimming removed 3 bases at V and 2 bases at J, with 16 bases between. This CDR3 is 16 amino acids long. Germline values: CDR1 SGHAT, CDR2 FQNNGV. CDR3 in DNA: TGTGCCAGCAGCTTCAACTCTCTGGGGGGACAAGAGACCCAGTACTTC. Translating gives CASSFNSLGGQETQYF.

The CDR3 coding sequence is TGTGCCAGCAGCTTCCGGGACAGGCCCAGAGATACGCAGTATTTT. It codes for CASSFRDRPRDTQYF. This chain uses TRBV7-6 with TRBJ2-3, with 8 bases matching TRBD1. The ends lost 3 bases at V and 5 bases at J; junction bases unmatched: 7. CDR3 length equals 15 residues. The germline V gene encodes CDR1 SGHVS and CDR2 FNYEAQ.

The chain uses TRBV6-5 and TRBJ2-3; D is tentatively TRBD1 or TRBD2 (5 bases each). Trimming cost V 6 bases and J 0 bases, with 10 bases left between them. This CDR3 has 14 residues. CDR1 is MNHEY and CDR2 is SVGAGI in the germline V gene. The CDR3 sequence is CASRLGVSTDTQYF. In nucleotides, the CDR3 is TGTGCCAGCAGGCTGGGGGTTAGCACAGATACGCAGTATTTT.

This chain joins TRBV18 and TRBJ1-6, with 7 positions matching TRBD1. Germline V gene data show CDR1 as KGHSH and CDR2 as LQKENI. The V gene end was trimmed by 2 bases and the J gene end by 8 bases; junction bases not matched to a gene: 0. CDR3 size: 13 residues. For the CDR3, the DNA is TGTGCCAGCTCACCAGACAGGGATTCACCCCTCCACTTT. Its translation is CASSPDRDSPLHF. The full variable domain, with the rest looked up from reference TRBV18 and TRBJ1-6, is NAGVMQNPRHLVRRRGQEARLRCSPMKGHSHVYWYRQLPEEGLKFMVYLQKENIIDESGMPKERFSAEFPKEGPSILRIQQVVRGDSAAYFCASSPDRDSPLHFGNGTRLTVT.

The V call is TRBV19, the J call TRBJ2-1; D gene unclear. The V end was cut by 5 bases, the J end by 3 bases, with 5 bases between. Per germline, CDR1 LNHDA and CDR2 SQIVND (reference sequence). CDR3 size: 12 residues. The CDR3 sequence is CASSSRYNEQFF. Here the CDR3 DNA reads TGTGCCAGTAGTTCCCGCTACAATGAGCAGTTCTTC.

This clone showed up just once. The gene calls are TRBV7-8 and TRBJ2-1, with 8 bases matching TRBD2. This CDR3 has 18 residues. Germline CDR1 SGHVS, CDR2 FQNEAQ. V lost 4 bases and J lost 0; bases outside the gene matches: 11. CDR3 region: CASSSTGGGPRSYNEQFF. The CDR3 DNA is TGTGCCAGCAGCTCCACAGGCGGGGGGCCCCGCTCCTACAATGAGCAGTTCTTC.

The chain links TRBV6-1 to TRBJ1-4; perhaps TRBD1 as D (5 bases). Germline lookup yields CDR1 MNHNS and CDR2 SASEGT. The CDR3 has 15 residues. Trimming cost V 1 base and J 10 bases, with 16 bases left between them. The CDR3 DNA sequence: TGTGCCAGCAGTGAAGGAGGGCAGGGTGCCTCAAAACTGTTTTTT. Amino acids: CASSEGGQGASKLFF.